The clone carrying this T cell receptor beta chain is medium-sized in the sample. This entry is derived from a study of neoadjuvant anti-PD-1 for oral cavity cancer. Overall study: Patients without progression received a fourth nivolumab dose around day 43, then surgical resection on days 50-56.

The length of the CDR3 is 14 residues. Germline CDR1 reads KGHSH; CDR2 reads LQKENI. The junction had 7 bases not matched to a gene; V was cut back by 8 bases and J by 4 bases. Two replicates per tumor sample, mostly from 4.8 ug of genomic DNA. The data were produced by immunoSEQ multiplex PCR, yet TCRdb's version contains in-frame clones alone and is incomplete. This table has 9,500 to 12,000 clones, 45% to 60% appearing once. These newly diagnosed stage II-IVA oral cavity squamous cell carcinoma patients had no prior systemic or radiation treatment. The sequence was obtained from a person aged 35 to 85 with oral cavity squamous cell carcinoma. The sample consisted of tumor tissue, taken before nivolumab (anti-PD-1) treatment. This chain joins TRBV18 and TRBJ2-1, with TRBD2 matching 8 bases. The CDR3 sequence is CASLSGGQYNEQFF. The CDR3 coding sequence is TGTGCCAGCCTCAGCGGGGGCCAATACAATGAGCAGTTCTTC.